This is a list of T cell receptor beta chains from one sample in a study of T-cell reconstitution after alpha-beta-depleted transplantation in children. MiXCR was run by TCRdb on the PCR reads, yielding one entry per CDR3 protein. The profile shows 350,000 to 500,000 distinct CDR3 sequences, approximately 42% of them singletons. The sequencing here drew on PBMCs, taken before TCRalphabeta/CD19-depleted stem cell transplant. The origin of the receptors is a girl between 2 and 10 years old with aplastic anemia, due to receive a stem cell transplant. The CDR3 runs from the conserved cysteine through the conserved F or W. The order of the fields is D gene, J gene, clone size, V gene, CDR3 protein, CDR3 DNA. The D gene is left open where the match is weak. The listing skips clone size in some rows; elsewhere it reads once, few, many or a size class.

.,TRBJ2-4,many,TRBV9,CASSVAGGSAKNIQYF,TGTGCCAGCAGCGTAGCCGGCGGATCAGCCAAAAACATTCAGTACTTC
.,TRBJ2-7,many,TRBV7-2,CASSLGLGGPSYEQYF,TGTGCCAGCAGCTTAGGATTGGGGGGCCCCTCCTACGAGCAGTACTTC
TRBD1,TRBJ1-5,.,TRBV5-5,CASSLRTGNQPQHF,TGTGCCAGCAGCTTGAGGACAGGGAATCAGCCCCAGCATTTT
TRBD1,TRBJ1-4,.,TRBV7-2,CASSILWDRATNEKLFF,TGTGCCAGCAGCATTCTCTGGGACAGGGCAACTAATGAAAAACTGTTTTTT
.,TRBJ2-1,many,TRBV20-1,CSASELGGRLIEFF,TGCAGTGCTAGTGAGTTAGGAGGAAGGTTAATTGAGTTCTTC
.,TRBJ1-2,.,TRBV29-1,CSADVRATYGHTF,TGCAGCGCTGATGTTCGGGCCACCTATGGCCACACCTTC
.,TRBJ2-7,many,TRBV28,CASSPSGPLLSYEQYF,TGTGCCAGCAGCCCCTCGGGGCCGCTCCTCTCCTACGAGCAGTACTTC
.,TRBJ2-7,.,TRBV29-1,CSVIQGKAYEQYF,TGCAGCGTAATACAGGGAAAGGCCTACGAGCAGTACTTC
.,TRBJ1-1,many,TRBV16,CASSPSTAGEAFF,TGTGCCAGCAGCCCCTCCACAGCCGGTGAAGCTTTCTTT
.,TRBJ2-2,.,TRBV7-3,CASRGADTGELFF,TGTGCCAGCCGGGGGGCCGACACCGGGGAGCTGTTTTTT
.,TRBJ2-5,few,TRBV29-1,CSGNWGETQYF,TGCAGCGGAAACTGGGGAGAGACCCAGTACTTC
TRBD1,TRBJ1-5,.,TRBV12-3/TRBV12-4,CASSPDRNSNQPQHF,TGTGCCAGCAGTCCGGACAGGAATAGCAATCAGCCCCAGCATTTT
.,TRBJ1-5,many,TRBV28,CASSLSWAGNQPQHF,TGTGCCAGCAGTTTATCTTGGGCAGGCAATCAGCCCCAGCATTTT
.,TRBJ2-7,.,TRBV29-1,CSGGQGQYF,TGCAGCGGTGGACAAGGGCAGTACTTC
TRBD2,TRBJ2-2,.,TRBV7-9,CASSSVGRATGELFF,TGTGCCAGCAGCTCAGTCGGGAGGGCCACCGGGGAGCTGTTTTTT
.,TRBJ2-3,.,TRBV28,CASSLLAGATQYF,TGTGCCAGCAGTCTCTTAGCCGGGGCTACGCAGTATTTT
TRBD1,TRBJ1-5,.,TRBV14,CASSQGGTGYQPQHF,TGTGCCAGCAGCCAAGGCGGGACAGGCTATCAGCCCCAGCATTTT
TRBD1,TRBJ1-2,many,TRBV7-2,CASSVRQGYYGYTF,TGTGCCAGCAGCGTTCGACAGGGTTACTATGGCTACACCTTC
TRBD1,TRBJ2-7,.,TRBV20-1,CSARATGTAIYEQYF,TGCAGTGCTAGGGCTACCGGGACAGCCATCTACGAGCAGTACTTC
TRBD2,TRBJ2-3,.,TRBV20-1,CSVAGADTQYF,TGCAGTGTAGCGGGGGCGGATACGCAGTATTTT
TRBD2,TRBJ2-2,once,TRBV6-5,CASSSGLVTGELFF,TGTGCCAGCAGTTCAGGACTAGTGACCGGGGAGCTGTTTTTT
.,TRBJ2-3,.,TRBV7-9,CASSLSSRGTDTQYF,TGTGCCAGCAGCTTGAGCTCAAGGGGCACAGATACGCAGTATTTT
TRBD2,TRBJ2-5,.,TRBV7-8,CASSPSGGRGETQYF,TGTGCCAGCAGCCCGTCGGGGGGGCGAGGCGAGACCCAGTACTTC
.,TRBJ1-2,.,TRBV21-1,CASSRPPF,TGTGCCAGCAGCCGACCCCCATTC
.,TRBJ1-5,.,TRBV5-1,CASSRRGLLSNQPQHF,TGCGCCAGCAGCCGACGAGGGTTACTTAGCAATCAGCCCCAGCATTTT
.,TRBJ2-2,.,TRBV20-1,CSARLQEPGELFF,TGCAGTGCTAGACTGCAAGAACCCGGGGAGCTGTTTTTT
.,TRBJ1-2,.,TRBV5-1,CANSQTVLNYGYTF,TGCGCCAACAGCCAGACAGTCCTCAACTATGGCTACACCTTC
.,TRBJ1-2,many,TRBV3-1,CASSQLTGVGYTF,TGTGCCAGCAGCCAATTAACGGGGGTCGGCTACACCTTC
TRBD2,TRBJ2-4,.,TRBV6-1,CASSEVDGRRAKNIQYF,TGTGCCAGCAGTGAAGTTGACGGGAGGAGGGCCAAAAACATTCAGTACTTC
.,TRBJ2-5,few,TRBV10-2,CASSISVGGQETQYF,TGCGCCAGCAGTATCAGTGTTGGAGGACAAGAGACCCAGTACTTC
.,TRBJ2-3,few,TRBV20-1,CSAGKDGRETVDTQYF,TGCAGTGCTGGGAAGGACGGCCGAGAAACGGTAGATACGCAGTATTTT
.,TRBJ2-2,.,TRBV5-1,CASSLAPQGGDTGELFF,TGCGCCAGCAGCTTGGCCCCACAGGGCGGAGACACCGGGGAGCTGTTTTTT
TRBD2,TRBJ2-5,.,TRBV7-2,CASSLASGVTQETQYF,TGTGCCAGCAGCTTGGCTAGCGGGGTTACTCAAGAGACCCAGTACTTC
TRBD1,TRBJ2-6,many,TRBV6-1,CASRRDRGTSSGANVLTF,TGTGCCAGCAGACGGGACAGGGGGACAAGCTCTGGGGCCAACGTCCTGACTTTC
TRBD1,TRBJ1-5,.,TRBV12-3/TRBV12-4,CASSRTGGPQHF,TGTGCCAGCAGTCGTACAGGGGGTCCCCAGCATTTT
.,TRBJ2-3,.,TRBV15,CATSSFITDTQYF,TGTGCCACCAGCAGCTTCATCACAGATACGCAGTATTTT
TRBD2,TRBJ2-1,many,TRBV5-1,CASSPSGLMSYNEQFF,TGCGCCAGCAGCCCCTCGGGACTAATGTCCTACAATGAGCAGTTCTTC
.,TRBJ2-2,.,TRBV6-1,CASATRGTMNTGELFF,TGTGCCAGCGCCACCCGGGGGACGATGAACACCGGGGAGCTGTTTTTT
.,TRBJ1-5,many,TRBV20-1,CSARVQENQPQHF,TGCAGTGCTAGAGTCCAGGAGAATCAGCCCCAGCATTTT
TRBD1,TRBJ1-6,many,TRBV18,CASSPQGANSPLHF,TGTGCCAGCTCACCACAGGGGGCGAATTCACCCCTCCACTTT
.,TRBJ2-7,once,TRBV20-1,CSARTGRAYEQYF,TGCAGTGCTAGGACAGGTCGAGCCTACGAGCAGTACTTC
.,TRBJ2-7,.,TRBV19,CASSDPNSYEQYF,TGTGCCAGTAGTGACCCGAACTCCTACGAGCAGTACTTC
TRBD2,TRBJ2-5,.,TRBV10-3,CAISGSSSGLQETQYF,TGTGCCATCAGTGGGTCGTCTAGCGGGCTACAAGAGACCCAGTACTTC
TRBD2,TRBJ2-1,.,TRBV18,CASRGLAGSDEQFF,TGTGCCAGCCGGGGACTAGCGGGAAGCGATGAGCAGTTCTTC
TRBD1,TRBJ2-7,.,TRBV3-1,CASSQGDRDWGSYEQYF,TGTGCCAGCAGCCAAGGGGACAGGGATTGGGGCTCCTACGAGCAGTACTTC
TRBD2,TRBJ2-7,.,TRBV12-3/TRBV12-4,CASSLIGYGRDQQYF,TGTGCCAGCAGTCTAATAGGATACGGGAGGGATCAGCAGTACTTC